This T cell receptor beta chain was sequenced in a study of blood T cell repertoires in COVID-19 (dated by TCRdb to 2020 to 2022). The study in broad terms: The collaborator samples originated in the United States, Italy and Spain and spanned the acute and convalescent phases of COVID-19. Deeply sampled blood TCRbeta repertoires from subjects exposed to, actively infected with, or recovered from COVID-19 were included in the dataset. The repertoires were made available in a free public database intended to serve as a resource for research on the immune response to SARS-CoV-2. The material from the prospective study consisted of cDNA or gDNA derived from T cells, B-cell-depleted T cells, or PBMCs. Samples came from the ongoing ImmuneRACE study (first 160 participants) plus 1,254 subjects from 6 global collaborators. Where available, HLA class I and class II types were obtained from metadata supplied by the sample provider rather than from assay-based typing. A de-identified subject ID, COVID-19 status, age in years and sex were almost always included in the sample metadata. Broader findings and caveats from the paper: The quantity of clinical and demographic metadata differed by source and by participant and was supplied without curation.

This clone showed up just once. No cognate antigen has been identified for it. No much larger clone is present one base from it, and per-base qualities are unavailable. Trimming accounts for 1 base at V and 5 bases at J, while the number of junction bases matched to no gene is 3. As encoded in the germline V gene, CDR1 is SGDLS while CDR2 is YYNGEE. Its CDR3 holds 15 amino acids, cysteine through phenylalanine. The CDR3 DNA has 45 bases and is translated from base 1. Collaborating institutions collected whole blood in K2EDTA tubes following their own protocols. Collaborator samples were shipped for TCRbeta analysis as frozen whole blood, isolated PBMCs, or DNA extracted from either sample type. TCRbeta CDR3 regions were amplified from genomic DNA by means of the immunoSEQ Assay, a bias-controlled multiplex PCR. The study's processing was this. Within the assay, amplification of reference gene primers was used to estimate how many nucleated cells each sample contained. Sequence reads were collapsed and filtered to measure the absolute abundance of every unique TCRbeta CDR3 rearrangement. For each sample, productive Simpson clonality was calculated as the square root of Simpson's diversity index across productive rearrangements. What TCRdb holds here is the immuneACCESS table cut down to in-frame rearrangements. Part of the clones is not present; checked against another copy, under half of the missing clones reflect an unresolved V gene, and the others are unexplained. V, J and clone size were drawn from that table, and D and trimming were deduced from the DNA. The sample yields about 140,000 clones; about 87% were counted once. The biggest ten clones account for about 11% of the sample.

The sequenced sample was peripheral blood. This clonotype originated in a man in his sixties with active or convalescent COVID-19. The V gene is TRBV9 and the J gene is TRBJ2-1, with 10 junctional bases fitting TRBD2. The CDR3 sequence is CASSVLLAGNNEQFF. The sequenced DNA: TGTGCCAGCAGCGTATTACTAGCGGGGAACAATGAGCAGTTCTTC.